The rows below give T cell receptor beta chains drawn from one sample of a study of CD8+ T cells in alopecia areata. Assay used: immunoSEQ multiplex PCR; TCRdb lists only in-frame clones, some missing. The sample carries around 29,000 clones, over 60% recorded once. The sample comprised NKG2D-low CD8+ T cells sorted from blood. The source of these receptors is a human donor with alopecia areata. CDR3s include the opening cysteine and the closing phenylalanine or tryptophan. The order of the fields is V gene, clone size, D gene, J gene, CDR3 DNA, CDR3 protein. The D gene is left open where the match is weak. Clone sizes are given selectively: once, few, many, or a class where the clone is expanded.

>TRBV4-2|NA|NA|TRBJ1-2
TGTGCCAGCAGCCAAGTTACCGGCTATGGCTACACCTTC
CASSQVTGYGYTF
>TRBV6-1|NA|NA|TRBJ2-7
TGTGCCAGCAGTGACATTTTAGGAGGGCCGGACGAGCAGTACTTC
CASSDILGGPDEQYF
>TRBV7-6|NA|NA|TRBJ2-7
TGTGCCAGCAGTGACCTCGATTTCCGGGAGAGTTACTACGAGCAGTACTTC
CASSDLDFRESYYEQYF
>TRBV27|NA|TRBD1|TRBJ1-1
TGTGCCAGCAGTTTAGACAGGGGGAACACTGAAGCTTTCTTT
CASSLDRGNTEAFF
>TRBV29-1|once|NA|TRBJ2-3
TGCAGCGTTGATACGCAGTATTTT
CSVDTQYF
>TRBV4-1|NA|NA|TRBJ2-4
TGCGCCAGCAGCCAAGAGGACGCCCTGTACTTC
CASSQEDALYF
>TRBV30|NA|NA|TRBJ1-2
TGTGCCTGGGGCTATAGTCCGACAGACTACTATGGCTACACCTTC
CAWGYSPTDYYGYTF
>TRBV30|NA|TRBD1|TRBJ2-7
TGTGCCTGGAGTGCCCTGACAGGGGACGAGCAGTACTTC
CAWSALTGDEQYF
>TRBV6-6|NA|NA|TRBJ1-5
TGTGCCAGCAGTTACTCGAGGGGTGCGGATCAGCCCCAGCATTTT
CASSYSRGADQPQHF
>TRBV29-1|NA|NA|TRBJ2-2
TGCAGCGTTGAAAGGGGAACCGGGGAGCTGTTTTTT
CSVERGTGELFF
>TRBV7-2|NA|NA|TRBJ2-7
TGTGCCAGCAGCCCCGGGCCGGGGTACGAGCAGTACTTC
CASSPGPGYEQYF
>TRBV30|NA|TRBD2|TRBJ2-2
TGTGCCTGGAGTTTCCTAGCGGGGGGGCCCGGCGGGGAGCTGTTTTTT
CAWSFLAGGPGGELFF
>TRBV4-2|NA|NA|TRBJ2-3
TGTGCCAGCAGCCAAGTAGAAGTGGGAGAGAGGACAGATACGCAGTATTTT
CASSQVEVGERTDTQYF
>TRBV6-5|NA|NA|TRBJ2-7
TGTGCCAGCAGTTACTCGGCAGGGAGCTCCTACGAGCAGTACTTC
CASSYSAGSSYEQYF
>TRBV4-1|NA|TRBD1|TRBJ2-7
TGCGCCAGCAGCCATCCAAGCGACTCAGGGGGCTACGAGCAGTACTTC
CASSHPSDSGGYEQYF
>TRBV2|NA|TRBD2|TRBJ2-3
TGTGCCAGCAGGCTGACGGAGGCGGGAGGAAACACAGATACGCAGTATTTT
CASRLTEAGGNTDTQYF
>TRBV6-1|NA|NA|TRBJ2-2
TGTGCCAGCAGTATCCGGGTCGCGAACACCGGGGAGCTGTTTTTT
CASSIRVANTGELFF
>TRBV7-9|NA|TRBD2|TRBJ2-1
TGTGCCAGCAGCTCCCTTCCAGCGGGGGGTGGCGCTGAGCAGTTCTTC
CASSSLPAGGGAEQFF
>TRBV2|NA|TRBD1|TRBJ2-7
TGTGCCAGCAGTGAACTGCCGGGACAGTATTCCTACGAGCAGTACTTC
CASSELPGQYSYEQYF
>TRBV25-1|NA|TRBD1|TRBJ2-5
TGTGCCAGCAGTTGGACAGGGAGCGAGACCCAGTACTTC
CASSWTGSETQYF
>TRBV29-1|NA|TRBD1|TRBJ2-7
TGCAGCGTTGTGGACAGGGGGTTATACGAGCAGTACTTC
CSVVDRGLYEQYF
>TRBV30|NA|TRBD2|TRBJ2-7
TGTGCCGGACTAGACAGCCAGTCGACCTACGAGCAGTACTTC
CAGLDSQSTYEQYF
>TRBV4-3|once|NA|TRBJ2-1
TGCGCCAGCAGCCATACTACGGATCCTGCGGGCAATGAGCAGTTCTTC
CASSHTTDPAGNEQFF
>TRBV7-7|NA|TRBD1|TRBJ2-5
TGTGCTAGCAGCTTATTGTCGGCTTGGGGACAGGAGACCCAGTACTTC
CASSLLSAWGQETQYF
>TRBV29-1|NA|TRBD2|TRBJ2-1
TGCAGCGTTGAAGGACTAGCGGGAGAGTTGGAGCAGTTCTTC
CSVEGLAGELEQFF
>TRBV4-1|NA|TRBD1|TRBJ2-7
TGCGCCAGCAGCCAAAAACAGGGGGCGCCAGTTGGGCAGTACTTC
CASSQKQGAPVGQYF
>TRBV7-2|NA|TRBD2|TRBJ2-1
TGTGCCAGCAGCCCCCTCCCCGGGGGGGGCGGCGGTGAGCAGTTCTTC
CASSPLPGGGGGEQFF
>TRBV30|once|TRBD2|TRBJ2-7
TGTGCCTGGAGTGATGGGACTAAATTGTTATACGAGCAGTACTTC
CAWSDGTKLLYEQYF
>TRBV5-4|NA|NA|TRBJ1-1
TGTGCCAGCAGCTTCCGGGGAGGGACTGAAGCTTTCTTT
CASSFRGGTEAFF
>TRBV27|NA|NA|TRBJ2-1
TGTGCCAGCACGGGCTGGGGGTACAATGAGCAGTTCTTC
CASTGWGYNEQFF
>TRBV5-1|once|NA|TRBJ2-7
TGCGCCAGCAGGAGCTGGGACGGCCCCTACGAGCAGTACTTC
CASRSWDGPYEQYF
>TRBV5-1|NA|NA|TRBJ2-5
TGCGCCAGCAGCTTGGATTACTCAGAATTTGGGGGGTCGAGTTTCCCCCAAGAGACCCAGTACTTC
CASSLDYSEFGGSSFPQETQYF
>TRBV25-1|NA|NA|TRBJ2-3
TGTGCCAGCAGTGAATTAGGGGATTTTTTGGCAGATACGCAGTATTTT
CASSELGDFLADTQYF
>TRBV6-4|NA|TRBD1|TRBJ2-1
TGTGCCAGCAGTGGGACCGGGACAGGGGAGATGAATGAGCAGTTCTTC
CASSGTGTGEMNEQFF
>TRBV6-4|NA|NA|TRBJ2-1
TGTGCCAGCAGTGTAGGACAAGCGAGTAATGAGCAGTTCTTC
CASSVGQASNEQFF
>TRBV2|NA|TRBD2|TRBJ2-5
TGTGCCAGCAGTGTAGCGGGAGGATTCGGTGAGACCCAGTACTTC
CASSVAGGFGETQYF
>TRBV6-6|NA|NA|TRBJ2-7
TGTGCCAGCAGTTACGGGGTCGTAAGCGGCGAGCAGTACTTC
CASSYGVVSGEQYF
>TRBV4-3|NA|TRBD2|TRBJ2-7
TGCGCCAGCAGCCAAGATCTCGGGGGGGGCTCCTACGAGCAGTACTTC
CASSQDLGGGSYEQYF
>TRBV7-9|NA|TRBD1|TRBJ1-2
TGTGCCAGCAGCAAAGAGACAGGGGACTATGGCTACACCTTC
CASSKETGDYGYTF
>TRBV29-1|NA|NA|TRBJ2-3
TGCAGCGGTTGCCTGGGGGCCCGCACAGATACGCAGTATTTT
CSGCLGARTDTQYF
>TRBV29-1|NA|TRBD1|TRBJ2-1
TGCAGCGTTGAGGACCTAAAGGGACAGGGGGCCGGATATGAGCAGTTCTTC
CSVEDLKGQGAGYEQFF
>TRBV29-1|NA|NA|TRBJ2-7
TGCAGCGTTGCTGAGACTAGTCGGCCCTACGAGCAGTACTTC
CSVAETSRPYEQYF
>TRBV19|many|TRBD1|TRBJ1-4
TGTGCCAGTAGTACGGGACAGGGGCGCACTAATGAAAAACTGTTTTTT
CASSTGQGRTNEKLFF
>TRBV7-9|NA|NA|TRBJ2-4
TGTGCCAGCAGCGACGGACAGAGAGCCAAAAACATTCAGTACTTC
CASSDGQRAKNIQYF
>TRBV2|NA|NA|TRBJ2-3
TGTGCCAGCAGTGATCGAGTAAGCACAGATACGCAGTATTTT
CASSDRVSTDTQYF
>TRBV4-2|NA|NA|TRBJ2-7
TGTGCCAGCAGCCTAATGACTAGTGATAGCTCCTACGAGCAGTACTTC
CASSLMTSDSSYEQYF
>TRBV6-5|NA|NA|TRBJ2-2
TGTGCCAGCAGTCGCGGACATCCCGGGGAGCTGTTTTTT
CASSRGHPGELFF
>TRBV29-1|NA|TRBD2|TRBJ2-1
TGCAGCGTTCAACCTAGCGGAAGAAATGAGCAGTTCTTC
CSVQPSGRNEQFF
>TRBV28|NA|TRBD2|TRBJ2-1
TGTGCCAGCAGTGAGCTAATAGCGGGGACAAACAATGAGCAGTTCTTC
CASSELIAGTNNEQFF
>TRBV7-9|few|TRBD1|TRBJ2-1
TGTGCCAGCAGCCCAAGGACAGGGATCGATGAGCAGTTCTTC
CASSPRTGIDEQFF
>TRBV4-1|NA|NA|TRBJ1-5
TGCGCCAGCAGTCAAGGGGCCGGGAGCAATCAGCCCCAGCATTTT
CASSQGAGSNQPQHF
>TRBV7-2|NA|NA|TRBJ2-5
TGTGCCAGCAGCCCCCGGGACGGACTACAAGAGACCCAGTACTTC
CASSPRDGLQETQYF
>TRBV2|NA|NA|TRBJ2-7
TGTGCCAGCAGTGAAACTGCAGGGGAGGTCGAGCAGTACTTC
CASSETAGEVEQYF
>TRBV2|few|NA|TRBJ2-7
TGTGCCAGCAGTGAAGGACATTACCCCTTATACGAGCAGTACTTC
CASSEGHYPLYEQYF
>TRBV7-9|NA|NA|TRBJ1-5
TGTGCCAGCGCCCCGTGGGGGAGCAATCAGCCCCAGCATTTT
CASAPWGSNQPQHF
>TRBV29-1|NA|NA|TRBJ1-1
TGCAGCGTTGCGGGACACGAAGCTTTCTTT
CSVAGHEAFF
>TRBV6-5|NA|NA|TRBJ1-2
TGTGCCAGCAGTGGAACCCGGCCAGGACCCTATGGCTACACCTTC
CASSGTRPGPYGYTF